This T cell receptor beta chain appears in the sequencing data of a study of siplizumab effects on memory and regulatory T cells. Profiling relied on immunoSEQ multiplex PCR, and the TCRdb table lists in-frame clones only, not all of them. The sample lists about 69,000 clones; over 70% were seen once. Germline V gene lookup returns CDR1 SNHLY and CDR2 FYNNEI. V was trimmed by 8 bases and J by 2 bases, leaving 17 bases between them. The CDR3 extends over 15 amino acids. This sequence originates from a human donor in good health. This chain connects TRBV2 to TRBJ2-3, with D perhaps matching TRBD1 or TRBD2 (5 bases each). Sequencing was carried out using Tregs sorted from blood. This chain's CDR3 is CASLDLGRITDTQYF. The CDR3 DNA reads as TGTGCCAGCCTTGACTTGGGACGGATCACAGATACGCAGTATTTT.